The 26 T cell receptor beta chains below all came from one sample that was sequenced in a study of regulatory T cells in long-lasting Graves disease. Documented time point: newly diagnosed GD, antithyroid drugs for less than 3 months. With RNA extracted from PBMCs as input, the TCR library was made. CDR3 regions were amplified by Arm-PCR using iRepertoire HTBI primers to build TCR beta libraries. TCRdb recomputed calls from the multiplex PCR reads with MiXCR, one row per CDR3 protein. The top ten clones hold approximately 7.8% of a sample with approximately 400,000 distinct CDR3 sequences, approximately 15% of them seen once. These sequences were also reported in another study, on T cells in Graves' hyperthyroidism and ophthalmopathy.

Sequences were derived from peripheral blood mononuclear cells (PBMCs), sampled at new diagnosis, from a patient treated with antithyroid drugs. The receptor source for this set is a woman between 40 and 50 years old with Graves disease.

A note on this clonotype: A much larger clone differs from this one at a single base, so this may be a read error. V and J are TRBV9 and TRBJ2-3; possible D gene TRBD2, 6 bases. The CDR3 has 14 residues. CDR1 SGDLS and CDR2 YYNGEE come from the germline V gene. The CDR3 region has the DNA TGTGCCAGCAGCGTAGGGGGGGATGGAGATGCGCAGTATTTT. Translated: CASSVGGDGDAQYF. Filled out from reference TRBV9 and TRBJ2-3, the complete variable domain reads DSGVTQTPKHLITATGQRVTLRCSPRSGDLSVYWYQQSLDQGLQFLIQYYNGEERAKGNILERFSAQQFPDLHSELNLSSLELGDSALYFCASSVGGDGDAQYFGPGTRLTVL.

This clonotype was counted ten times or more. This chain uses TRBV12-3 or TRBV12-4 with TRBJ2-7, with D maybe TRBD2 (6 bases). The CDR3 sequence is 13 residues long. V was clipped by 8 bases and J by 2 bases, with 13 bases between them. CDR3 region: CASSHSGTYEQYF. CDR3 DNA: TGTGCCAGCTCCCATAGCGGAACCTACGAGCAGTACTTC.

In this sample, this clonotype turned up many times. The V gene is TRBV12-5, the J gene TRBJ1-2, with 8 bases matching TRBD1. V lost 0 bases and J lost 3; bases outside the gene matches: 6. The CDR3 contains 16 residues. Germline values: CDR1 LGHNT, CDR2 FRNRAP. In DNA, the CDR3 is TGTGCTAGTGGTTTGGTAATCACAGGGGGGCACTATGGCTACACCTTC. It specifies CASGLVITGGHYGYTF.

Only a few counts were recorded for this clonotype. The chain couples TRBV5-1 to TRBJ2-2; no reliable D call. Germline lookup yields CDR1 SGHRS and CDR2 YFSETQ. This CDR3 region has 18 residues. The germline V and J ends were trimmed by 0 bases and 0 bases, with 15 bases remaining between them. DNA for the CDR3: TGCGCCAGCAGCTTGGACACCCAGACAAACGCGAACACCGGGGAGCTGTTTTTT. Its translation: CASSLDTQTNANTGELFF.

This clonotype has more than one count but fewer than ten. The chain combines TRBV6-1 with TRBJ2-1; a possible D gene is TRBD2 (6 bases). The CDR3 runs 14 residues. V shed 6 bases and J shed 7 bases, with 16 bases lying between them. The germline V gene encodes CDR1 MNHNS and CDR2 SASEGT. The CDR3 reads CASRRDSEGNEQFF. The DNA for the CDR3 is TGTGCCAGCAGGAGGGACTCCGAGGGGAATGAGCAGTTCTTC.

This clonotype appeared many times. The chain links TRBV12-3 or TRBV12-4 to TRBJ2-1; D is unclear. Trimming left V 7 bases short and J 1 base short, with 8 bases between. The CDR3 is made up of 13 amino acids. The CDR3, as DNA: TGTGCCAGCACCTTCGGGTCCTACAATGAGCAGTTCTTC. This sequence encodes CASTFGSYNEQFF.

This clonotype was counted at least ten times. Here the CDR3 reads CASSLRGQGLKYEQYF. The CDR3 nucleotides read TGTGCCAGCAGTTTAAGGGGACAGGGGTTGAAGTACGAGCAGTACTTC. This chain links TRBV12-3 or TRBV12-4 with TRBJ2-7; TRBD1 matches 10 bases. Trimming cost V 2 bases and J 4 bases; bases outside gene matches: 8. The CDR3 spans 16 residues.

This clonotype was observed a handful of times. This rearrangement joins TRBV6-2 or TRBV6-3 to TRBJ2-2; D uncertain. V dropped 0 bases and J dropped 6 bases, with 8 bases sitting between them. Germline assignment: CDR1 MNHEY and CDR2 SVGEGT. The CDR3 totals 14 residues. The CDR3 DNA follows: TGTGCCAGCAGTTACTCGATCTGGGCCGGGGAGCTGTTTTTT. Protein product: CASSYSIWAGELFF.

This sequence joins TRBV7-8 and TRBJ1-5; D possibly corresponds to TRBD1 (6 bases). The germline V gene has CDR1 SGHVS and CDR2 FQNEAQ. CDR3 length: 17 amino acids. The V end lost 0 bases, the J end lost 0 bases, and 12 bases lay between the germline ends. The CDR3 bases are TGTGCCAGCAGCTTAGCGGGAGGGGGGGATAGCAATCAGCCCCAGCATTTT. Its translation: CASSLAGGGDSNQPQHF.

The table lists this clonotype with many counts. CDR3 region: CASSEGWGRREGGNAYNEQFF. The CDR3 DNA is TGTGCCAGCAGTGAAGGGTGGGGAAGGCGGGAGGGGGGGAACGCCTACAATGAGCAGTTCTTC. The chain recombines TRBV2 with TRBJ2-1, with 9 bases aligning to TRBD2. This CDR3 has 21 amino acids. Germline CDR1 and CDR2: SNHLY and FYNNEI. With 1 base clipped from V and 2 bases from J, the junction kept 18 bases outside the gene matches.

This clonotype was counted many times. The rearrangement uses TRBV6-1 and TRBJ2-2, with 7 bases identical to TRBD2. The V segment lost 6 bases and the J segment 1 base; nucleotides outside the gene matches: 8. The germline V gene has CDR1 MNHNS and CDR2 SASEGT. CDR3 length: 16 amino acids. As DNA, the CDR3 is TGTGCCAGCAGCATCAACGGGAGGTTGAACACCGGGGAGCTGTTTTTT. Translated, it gives CASSINGRLNTGELFF.

The chain employs TRBV29-1 and TRBJ1-2, with TRBD1 as a possible D gene (5 bases). The germline V gene encodes CDR1 SQVTM and CDR2 ANQGSEA. V dropped 3 bases and J dropped 5 bases, with 10 bases sitting between them. CDR3 length: 12 residues. CDR3 residues: CSVDRVMYGYTF. CDR3 in DNA: TGCAGCGTTGACAGGGTGATGTATGGCTACACCTTC. Using reference TRBV29-1 and TRBJ1-2 for the parts outside the CDR3, the full variable domain is SAVISQKPSRDICQRGTSLTIQCQVDSQVTMMFWYRQQPGQSLTLIATANQGSEATYESGFVIDKFPISRPNLTFSTLTVSNMSPEDSSIYLCSVDRVMYGYTFGSGTRLTVV.

Concerning this clonotype itself: This could be a read error, since a much larger clone is one nucleotide away. The chain recombines TRBV7-2 with TRBJ2-5; 8 positions agree with TRBD2. The CDR3 runs 16 residues. The germline V gene has CDR1 SGHTA and CDR2 FQGNSA. Here the CDR3 DNA reads TGTGCCAGCGGCTTAGCGGGACACGGGTACCAAGAGACCCAGTACTTC. It codes for CASGLAGHGYQETQYF.

This clonotype was seen ten or more times. The J gene is TRBJ1-4, the V gene TRBV28; D is undetermined. V lost 3 bases, J lost 0 bases, and 14 bases lay in between. CDR1 and CDR2 (germline): MDHEN, SYDVKM. The CDR3 is made up of 17 amino acids. The CDR3 protein is CASSLPDGVATNEKLFF. The CDR3 coding sequence is TGTGCCAGCAGTTTGCCGGACGGCGTTGCAACTAATGAAAAACTGTTTTTT.

This clonotype was counted ten times or more. A read error may produce the germline difference seen at one junction end. The CDR3 coding sequence is TGTGCCAGCAGTTTAGGGGGGGCCTATGGCTACACCTTC. It codes for CASSLGGAYGYTF. This rearrangement joins TRBV5-1 to TRBJ1-2; D might be TRBD1 (6 bases). Germline V gene sequence: CDR1 SGHRS, CDR2 YFSETQ. The CDR3 spans 13 residues.

This clonotype was recorded many times. This rearrangement joins TRBV7-9 to TRBJ2-5; maybe TRBD1 (6 bases). Germline V gene sequence: CDR1 SEHNR, CDR2 FQNEAQ (reference sequence). V gave up 5 bases and J gave up 5 bases, with 12 bases separating them. This CDR3 is 13 amino acids long. The CDR3 spells CASSGTHPETQYF. DNA of the CDR3: TGTGCCAGCAGCGGGACACACCCCGAGACCCAGTACTTC.

This clonotype appeared many times. This chain links TRBV19 with TRBJ2-5; unclear D gene. The V and J ends lost 4 bases and 1 base respectively, with 13 bases between them. CDR1 LNHDA and CDR2 SQIVND come from the germline V gene (reference sequence). The CDR3 covers 15 residues. The CDR3 loop is CASSTQIVGQETQYF. The DNA for the CDR3 is TGTGCCAGTAGTACACAAATCGTGGGCCAAGAGACCCAGTACTTC. Looking up the rest from reference TRBV19 and TRBJ2-5 gives the full variable domain: DGGITQSPKYLFRKEGQNVTLSCEQNLNHDAMYWYRQDPGQGLRLIYYSQIVNDFQKGDIAEGYSVSREKKESFPLTVTSAQKNPTAFYLCASSTQIVGQETQYFGPGTRLLVL.

This clonotype was picked up many times. This chain connects TRBV28 to TRBJ1-2; a possible D gene is TRBD1 (5 bases). From germline, CDR1 is MDHEN and CDR2 SYDVKM. The CDR3 length is 15 residues. V lost 7 bases and J 4 bases, leaving 19 bases between the germline ends. The CDR3 loop reads CASTGGLENTYGYTF. The CDR3 DNA reads TGTGCCAGCACTGGGGGATTGGAGAACACCTATGGCTACACCTTC.

Many counts were recorded for this clonotype. This chain connects TRBV6-1 to TRBJ2-7; 8 positions match TRBD1. Germline V gene lookup returns CDR1 MNHNS and CDR2 SASEGT. V lost 6 bases to trimming and J lost 3 bases; unmatched junction nucleotides: 7. The CDR3 sequence is 14 residues long. DNA for the CDR3: TGTGCCAGCAGAATAGGACAGGGTGACTACGAGCAGTACTTC. This codes for CASRIGQGDYEQYF.

This clonotype has ten or more counts. This chain links TRBV28 with TRBJ1-1; D is possibly TRBD1 (5 bases). CDR3 length equals 15 residues. Trimming left V 6 bases short and J 4 bases short, with 18 bases between. Germline V gene data show CDR1 as MDHEN and CDR2 as SYDVKM. CDR3 in DNA: TGTGCCAGCAGGCGGGTAGGGACCCGTTTCACTGAAGCTTTCTTT. Encoded protein: CASRRVGTRFTEAFF.

This clonotype was counted only a few times. J is TRBJ1-2 and V is TRBV29-1; TRBD1 matches at 11 bases. Germline lookup yields CDR1 SQVTM and CDR2 ANQGSEA. Unmatched junction bases numbered 13, after V lost 6 bases and J lost 7 bases. CDR3 length equals 15 residues. CDR3 loop: CSVEKTGQGVFGYTF. The CDR3 DNA reads TGCAGCGTGGAGAAAACGGGACAGGGGGTTTTTGGCTACACCTTC.

The sample holds a few counts of this clonotype. The chain is built from TRBV5-4 and TRBJ2-5; 14 bases align to TRBD2. The CDR3 runs 17 residues. The V gene's germline CDR1 is SGHNT and CDR2 YYREEE (reference sequence). J gave up 5 bases and V 4 bases, and 10 bases lay outside the gene matches. The CDR3 sequence is CASSPGTSGSKGETQYF. The CDR3 DNA reads TGTGCCAGCAGCCCCGGGACTAGCGGGAGCAAAGGGGAGACCCAGTACTTC.

The sample holds many counts of this clonotype. This chain joins TRBV13 and TRBJ2-1; D gene ambiguous. This CDR3 contains 15 residues. V was shortened by 6 bases and J by 2 bases, with 14 bases between the two germline ends. Per germline, CDR1 PRHDT and CDR2 FYEKMQ (reference sequence). This CDR3 reads CASRTRLSTYNEQFF. In DNA form, the CDR3 reads TGTGCCAGCAGAACACGCCTCAGCACCTACAATGAGCAGTTCTTC.

This clonotype was detected ten times or more. This rearrangement joins TRBV7-2 to TRBJ2-1; 8 nucleotides align to TRBD2. V shed 3 bases and J 7 bases; nucleotides not matched to a gene: 11. Looked up from germline, CDR1 is SGHTA and CDR2 is FQGNSA. There are 16 residues in the CDR3. The CDR3 coding sequence is TGTGCCAGCAGCTTCGGCGGGGCGGGAGGTTATAATGAGCAGTTCTTC. Translating it yields CASSFGGAGGYNEQFF.

This clonotype was recorded at least ten times. This chain links TRBV7-8 with TRBJ1-3, with D hard to call. V gave up 5 bases and J gave up 4 bases, with 12 bases separating them. The germline V gene encodes CDR1 SGHVS and CDR2 FQNEAQ. The length of the CDR3 is 14 residues. Here the CDR3 DNA reads TGTGCCAGCAGCCCCTCGATCCTGGGAAACACCATATATTTT. Its protein product is CASSPSILGNTIYF.

Many counts were recorded for this clonotype. The V gene is TRBV2, the J gene TRBJ2-7; 9 positions match TRBD1. Germline-derived CDR1 and CDR2 are SNHLY and FYNNEI. The CDR3 is 16 residues long. The V segment lost 6 bases and the J segment 6 bases; nucleotides outside the gene matches: 15. The CDR3 loop reads CASRPIPPGQGREQYF. For the CDR3, the DNA is TGTGCCAGCAGGCCGATTCCTCCGGGACAGGGTCGCGAGCAGTACTTC.